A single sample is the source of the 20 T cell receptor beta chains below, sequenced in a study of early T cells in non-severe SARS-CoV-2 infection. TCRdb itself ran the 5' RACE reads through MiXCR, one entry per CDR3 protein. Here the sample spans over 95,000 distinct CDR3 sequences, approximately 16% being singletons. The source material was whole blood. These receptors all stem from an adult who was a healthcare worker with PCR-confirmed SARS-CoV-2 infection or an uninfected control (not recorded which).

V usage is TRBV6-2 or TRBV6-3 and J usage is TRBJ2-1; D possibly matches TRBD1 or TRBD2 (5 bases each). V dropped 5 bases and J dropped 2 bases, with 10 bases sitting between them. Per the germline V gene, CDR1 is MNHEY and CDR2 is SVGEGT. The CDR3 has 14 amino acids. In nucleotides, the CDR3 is TGTGCCAGCAGTGCGCGAGGGGCCTACAATGAGCAGTTCTTC. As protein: CASSARGAYNEQFF.

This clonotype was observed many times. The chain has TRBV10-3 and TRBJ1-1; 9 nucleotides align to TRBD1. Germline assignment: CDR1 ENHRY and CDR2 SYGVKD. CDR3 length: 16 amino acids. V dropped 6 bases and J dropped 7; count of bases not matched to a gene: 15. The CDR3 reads CAIRATGGAYFSEAFF. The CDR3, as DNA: TGTGCCATCAGAGCCACAGGGGGCGCTTATTTTAGTGAAGCTTTCTTT.

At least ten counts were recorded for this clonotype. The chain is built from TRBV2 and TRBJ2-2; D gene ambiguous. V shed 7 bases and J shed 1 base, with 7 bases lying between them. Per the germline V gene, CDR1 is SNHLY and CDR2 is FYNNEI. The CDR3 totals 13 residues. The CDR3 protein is CASNQQNTGELFF. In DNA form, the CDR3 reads TGTGCCAGCAACCAACAGAACACCGGGGAGCTGTTTTTT.

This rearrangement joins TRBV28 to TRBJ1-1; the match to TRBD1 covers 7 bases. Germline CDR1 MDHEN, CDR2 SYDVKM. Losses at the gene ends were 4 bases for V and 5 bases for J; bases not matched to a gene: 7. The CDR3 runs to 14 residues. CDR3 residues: CASSSRGFGTEAFF. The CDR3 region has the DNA TGTGCCAGCAGTTCCAGGGGGTTCGGGACTGAAGCTTTCTTT.

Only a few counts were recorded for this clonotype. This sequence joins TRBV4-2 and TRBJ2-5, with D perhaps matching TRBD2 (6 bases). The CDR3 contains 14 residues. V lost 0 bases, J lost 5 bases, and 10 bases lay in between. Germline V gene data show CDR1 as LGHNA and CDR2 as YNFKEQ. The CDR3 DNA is TGTGCCAGCAGCCAAGACTGGCGGGGCGAGACCCAGTACTTC. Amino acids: CASSQDWRGETQYF.

The CDR3: CASSSYGGPTNEKLFF. The CDR3 DNA is TGTGCCAGCAGTTCCTACGGAGGGCCAACTAATGAAAAACTGTTTTTT. The rearrangement uses TRBV27 and TRBJ1-4; D remains ambiguous. Per germline, CDR1 MNHEY and CDR2 SMNVEV (reference sequence). CDR3 length: 16 residues. V was pared by 4 bases and J by 0 bases, with 12 bases between.

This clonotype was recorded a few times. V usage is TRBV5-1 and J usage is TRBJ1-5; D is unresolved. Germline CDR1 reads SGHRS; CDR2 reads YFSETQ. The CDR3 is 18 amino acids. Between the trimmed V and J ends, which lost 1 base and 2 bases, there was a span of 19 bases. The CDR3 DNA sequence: TGCGCCAGCAGCTTGACGGTGAACCCACCCTTGCGCAATCAGCCCCAGCATTTT. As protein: CASSLTVNPPLRNQPQHF. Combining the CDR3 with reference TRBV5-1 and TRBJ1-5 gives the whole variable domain KAGVTQTPRYLIKTRGQQVTLSCSPISGHRSVSWYQQTPGQGLQFLFEYFSETQRNKGNFPGRFSGRQFSNSRSEMNVSTLELGDSALYLCASSLTVNPPLRNQPQHFGDGTRLSIL.

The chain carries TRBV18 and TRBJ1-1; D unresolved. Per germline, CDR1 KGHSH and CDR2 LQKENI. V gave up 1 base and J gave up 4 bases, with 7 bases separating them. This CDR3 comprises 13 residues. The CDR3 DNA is TGTGCCAGCTCACCACAGGGTACCACTGAAGCTTTCTTT. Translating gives CASSPQGTTEAFF.

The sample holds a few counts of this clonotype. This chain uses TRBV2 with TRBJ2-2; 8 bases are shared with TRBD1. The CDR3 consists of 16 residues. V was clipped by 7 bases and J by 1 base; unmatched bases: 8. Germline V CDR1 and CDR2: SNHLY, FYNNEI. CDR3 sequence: CASTPADRENTGELFF. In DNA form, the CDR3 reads TGTGCCAGCACCCCAGCGGACAGGGAGAACACCGGGGAGCTGTTTTTT.

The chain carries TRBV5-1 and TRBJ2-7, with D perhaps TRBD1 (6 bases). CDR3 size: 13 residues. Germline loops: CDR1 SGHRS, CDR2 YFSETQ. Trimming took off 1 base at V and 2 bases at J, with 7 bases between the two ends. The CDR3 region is CASSLRDTYEQYF. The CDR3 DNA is TGCGCCAGCAGCTTGCGGGACACCTACGAGCAGTACTTC. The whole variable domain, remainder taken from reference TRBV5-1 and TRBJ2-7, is KAGVTQTPRYLIKTRGQQVTLSCSPISGHRSVSWYQQTPGQGLQFLFEYFSETQRNKGNFPGRFSGRQFSNSRSEMNVSTLELGDSALYLCASSLRDTYEQYFGPGTRLTVT.

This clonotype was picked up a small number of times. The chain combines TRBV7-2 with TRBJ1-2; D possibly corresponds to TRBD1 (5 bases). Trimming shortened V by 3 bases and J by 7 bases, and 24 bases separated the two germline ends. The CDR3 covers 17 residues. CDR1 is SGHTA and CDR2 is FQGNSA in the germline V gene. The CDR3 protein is CASSLETGPSLISGYTF. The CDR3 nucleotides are TGTGCCAGCAGCTTGGAAACAGGTCCATCACTAATCTCTGGCTACACCTTC.

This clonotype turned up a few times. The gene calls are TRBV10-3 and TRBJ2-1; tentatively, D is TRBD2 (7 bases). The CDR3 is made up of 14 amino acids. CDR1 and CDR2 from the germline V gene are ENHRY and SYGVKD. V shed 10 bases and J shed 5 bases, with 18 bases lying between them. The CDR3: CATKGEGEHNEQFF. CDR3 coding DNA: TGTGCCACTAAGGGGGAGGGGGAGCACAATGAGCAGTTCTTC.

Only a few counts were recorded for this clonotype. CDR3 sequence reads: CASSQEWQGNTGELFF. DNA of the CDR3: TGCGCCAGCAGCCAAGAATGGCAGGGAAACACCGGGGAGCTGTTTTTT. The J gene is TRBJ2-2, the V gene TRBV4-3, with D possibly matching TRBD1 (5 bases). The V end lost 0 bases, the J end lost 2 bases, and 10 bases lay between the germline ends. Looked up from germline, CDR1 is LGHNA and CDR2 is YSLEER. The CDR3 extends over 16 amino acids.

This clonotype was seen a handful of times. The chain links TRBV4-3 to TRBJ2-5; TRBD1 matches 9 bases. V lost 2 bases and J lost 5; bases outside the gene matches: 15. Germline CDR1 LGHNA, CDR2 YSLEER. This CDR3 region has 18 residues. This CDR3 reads CASSQSPLTGGYLETQYF. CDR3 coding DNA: TGCGCCAGCAGCCAATCGCCCTTGACAGGGGGATATCTGGAGACCCAGTACTTC.

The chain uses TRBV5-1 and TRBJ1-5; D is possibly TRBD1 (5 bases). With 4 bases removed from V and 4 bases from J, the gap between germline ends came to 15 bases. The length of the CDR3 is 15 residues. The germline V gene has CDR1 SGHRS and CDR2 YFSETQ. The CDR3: CASSPRGALNQPQHF. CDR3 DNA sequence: TGCGCCAGCAGCCCCCGAGGGGCTTTGAATCAGCCCCAGCATTTT.

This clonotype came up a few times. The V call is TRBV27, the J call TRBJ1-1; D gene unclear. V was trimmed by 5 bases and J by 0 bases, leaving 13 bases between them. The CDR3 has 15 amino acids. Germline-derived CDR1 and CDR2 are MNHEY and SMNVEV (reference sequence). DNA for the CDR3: TGTGCCAGCAGTCCCCTGGCCGTGATGAACACTGAAGCTTTCTTT. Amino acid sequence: CASSPLAVMNTEAFF.

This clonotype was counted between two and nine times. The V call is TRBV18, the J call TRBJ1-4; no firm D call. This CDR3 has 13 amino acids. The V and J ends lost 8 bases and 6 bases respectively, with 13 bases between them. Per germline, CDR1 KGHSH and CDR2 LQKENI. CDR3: CASAGQTDEKLFF. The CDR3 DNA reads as TGTGCCAGCGCCGGGCAGACGGATGAAAAACTGTTTTTT.

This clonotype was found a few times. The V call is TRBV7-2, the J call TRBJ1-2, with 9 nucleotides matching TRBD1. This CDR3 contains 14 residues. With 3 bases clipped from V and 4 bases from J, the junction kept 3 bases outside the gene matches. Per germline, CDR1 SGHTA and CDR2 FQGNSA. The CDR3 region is CASSFQQGAYGYTF. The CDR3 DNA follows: TGTGCCAGCAGCTTCCAACAGGGGGCCTATGGCTACACCTTC.

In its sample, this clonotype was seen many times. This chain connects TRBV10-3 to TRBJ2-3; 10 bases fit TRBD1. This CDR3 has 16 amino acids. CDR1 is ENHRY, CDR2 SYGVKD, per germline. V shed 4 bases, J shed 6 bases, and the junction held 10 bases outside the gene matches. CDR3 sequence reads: CAISGARQGAADTQYF. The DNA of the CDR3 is TGTGCCATCAGTGGAGCTAGACAGGGGGCGGCGGATACGCAGTATTTT.

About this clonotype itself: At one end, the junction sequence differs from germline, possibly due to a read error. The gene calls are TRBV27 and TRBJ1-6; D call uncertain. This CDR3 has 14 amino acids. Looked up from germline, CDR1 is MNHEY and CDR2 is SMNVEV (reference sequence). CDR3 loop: CVSSTAFSDSPLHF. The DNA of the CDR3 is TGTGTCAGCAGCACGGCATTTTCGGATTCACCCCTCCACTTT.